Below, one T cell receptor beta chain is given with its context. Its antigen is currently unknown. Germline lookup yields CDR1 DFQATT and CDR2 SNEGSKA (reference sequence). Unmatched junction bases numbered 12, after V lost 4 bases and J lost 2 bases. This CDR3 has 17 amino acids. Ophthalmopathy cases scored 3 or more on the Clinical Activity Score and 4 or more on NOSPECS grade, with duration below 3 months. This entry is derived from a study of T cells in Graves' hyperthyroidism and ophthalmopathy. Background on the study: The blood sample was taken at first diagnosis, before treatment began. Study-wide results and limits: The authors' 13 V-J model separated ophthalmopathy from stable hyperthyroidism. Blood also held most thyroid clonotypes expanded beyond 0.001.

TCR beta CDR3 regions were amplified from RNA transcripts. HTBI primers were employed in a first-round RT-PCR of the TCR CDR3. TCRdb ran MiXCR on the multiplex PCR reads and lists one entry per CDR3 protein. The sample yields more than 350,000 distinct CDR3 sequences, about 15% seen once. The sequencing sample was made of blood. This sequence joins TRBV20-1 and TRBJ2-1; 9 bases match TRBD2. The sequence came from a woman aged 60-75 years with Graves' ophthalmopathy. The CDR3 reads CSAIASSGIPAYNEQFF. The DNA of the CDR3 is TGCAGTGCTATCGCCTCTAGCGGGATCCCTGCCTACAATGAGCAGTTCTTC.